Presented here are 5 T cell receptor beta chains from one specimen sequenced in a study of chemoradiotherapy in HPV16-positive cancers. Measured with immunoSEQ multiplex PCR; TCRdb has only the in-frame clones, and not every one. This sample has approximately 20,000 clones; 70% to 90% occur once, and the top ten carry around 5.8%. The source was blood, collected from a patient who underwent chemoradiotherapy. The receptors shown here come from a human donor with HPV-associated anogenital cancer.

The chain joins TRBV6-6 to TRBJ2-7; D ambiguous. Trimming took off 2 bases at V and 0 bases at J, with 14 bases between the two ends. Germline loops: CDR1 MNHNY, CDR2 SVGAGI (reference sequence). The length of the CDR3 is 16 residues. The CDR3 region is CASSYSLSGLSYEQYF. The DNA of the CDR3 is TGTGCCAGCAGTTACAGTCTCTCGGGTCTCTCCTACGAGCAGTACTTC.

V gene TRBV28 combines with J gene TRBJ1-1; no firm D call. The CDR3 contains 13 residues. The germline CDR1 and CDR2 sequences are MDHEN and SYDVKM. Trimming left V 1 base short and J 1 base short, with 4 bases between. In DNA form, the CDR3 reads TGTGCCAGCAGTTTATTCACGAACACTGAAGCTTTCTTT. It specifies CASSLFTNTEAFF.

V usage is TRBV6-1 and J usage is TRBJ1-5; D is perhaps TRBD1 (5 bases). Trimming took 2 bases from V and 7 from J, leaving 12 bases between them. Germline values: CDR1 MNHNS, CDR2 SASEGT. The CDR3 runs to 14 residues. The CDR3 coding sequence is TGTGCCAGCAGTGAAAGGAGGGGATACCAGCCCCAGCATTTT. Translating gives CASSERRGYQPQHF.

V and J are TRBV2 and TRBJ1-6, with 7 bases that match TRBD1. V was clipped by 4 bases and J by 9 bases; unmatched bases: 9. CDR1 SNHLY and CDR2 FYNNEI come from the germline V gene. This CDR3 has 15 amino acids. The CDR3 DNA is TGTGCCAGCAGTGCGCCACAGGGGTTGCGTTCACCCCTCCACTTT. It is translated as CASSAPQGLRSPLHF.

This chain connects TRBV10-3 to TRBJ1-4; D might be TRBD1 (5 bases). Germline lookup yields CDR1 ENHRY and CDR2 SYGVKD. The CDR3 loop spans 13 amino acids. The germline V and J ends were trimmed by 0 bases and 8 bases, with 7 bases remaining between them. In DNA, the CDR3 is TGTGCCATCAGTGAGTCTCAGGGAGAAAAACTGTTTTTT. Translation: CAISESQGEKLFF.